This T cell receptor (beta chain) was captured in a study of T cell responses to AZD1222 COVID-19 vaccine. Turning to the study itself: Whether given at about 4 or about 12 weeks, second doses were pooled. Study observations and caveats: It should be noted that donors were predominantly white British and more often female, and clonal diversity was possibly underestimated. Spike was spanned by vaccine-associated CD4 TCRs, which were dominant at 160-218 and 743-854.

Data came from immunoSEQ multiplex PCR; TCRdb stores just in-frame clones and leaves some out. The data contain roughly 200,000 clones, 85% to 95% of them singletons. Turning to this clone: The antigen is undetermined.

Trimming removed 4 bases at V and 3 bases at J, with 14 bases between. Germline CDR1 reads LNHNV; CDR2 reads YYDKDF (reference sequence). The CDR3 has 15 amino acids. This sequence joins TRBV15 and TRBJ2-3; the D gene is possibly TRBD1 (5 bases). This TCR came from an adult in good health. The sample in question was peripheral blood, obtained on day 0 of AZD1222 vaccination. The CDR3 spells CATSTGHVGTDTQYF. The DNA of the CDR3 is TGTGCCACCAGCACCGGACATGTAGGGACAGATACGCAGTATTTT.